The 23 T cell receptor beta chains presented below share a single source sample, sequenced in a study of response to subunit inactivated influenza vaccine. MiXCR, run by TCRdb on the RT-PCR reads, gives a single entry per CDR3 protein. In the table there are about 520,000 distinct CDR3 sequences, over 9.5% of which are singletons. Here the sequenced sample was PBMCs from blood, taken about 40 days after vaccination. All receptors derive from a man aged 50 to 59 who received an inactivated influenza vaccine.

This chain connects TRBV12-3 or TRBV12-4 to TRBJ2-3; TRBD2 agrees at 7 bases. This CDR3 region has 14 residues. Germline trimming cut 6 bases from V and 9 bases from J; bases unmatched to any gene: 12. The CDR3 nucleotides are TGTGCCAGCAGCCCTAGCGGTCCCGCCGTGACGCAGTATTTT. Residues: CASSPSGPAVTQYF.

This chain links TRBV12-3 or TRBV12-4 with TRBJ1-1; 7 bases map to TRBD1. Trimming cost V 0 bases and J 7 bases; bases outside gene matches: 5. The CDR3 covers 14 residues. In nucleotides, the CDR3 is TGTGCCAGCAGTTTAGCGGCGACAGGGTATGAAGCTTTCTTT. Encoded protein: CASSLAATGYEAFF.

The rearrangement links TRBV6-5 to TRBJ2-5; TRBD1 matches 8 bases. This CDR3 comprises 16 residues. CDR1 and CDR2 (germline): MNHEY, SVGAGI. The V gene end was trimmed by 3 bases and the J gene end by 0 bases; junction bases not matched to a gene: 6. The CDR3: CASSYARGPYQETQYF. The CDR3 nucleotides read TGTGCCAGCAGTTATGCCAGGGGGCCGTACCAAGAGACCCAGTACTTC.

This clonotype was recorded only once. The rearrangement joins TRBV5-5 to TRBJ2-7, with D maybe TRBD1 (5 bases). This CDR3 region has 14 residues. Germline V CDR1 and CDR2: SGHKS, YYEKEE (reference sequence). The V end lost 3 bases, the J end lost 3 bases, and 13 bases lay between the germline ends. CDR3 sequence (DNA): TGTGCCAGCAGCTCCGCGGACACTTTCTACGAGCAGTACTTC. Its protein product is CASSSADTFYEQYF.

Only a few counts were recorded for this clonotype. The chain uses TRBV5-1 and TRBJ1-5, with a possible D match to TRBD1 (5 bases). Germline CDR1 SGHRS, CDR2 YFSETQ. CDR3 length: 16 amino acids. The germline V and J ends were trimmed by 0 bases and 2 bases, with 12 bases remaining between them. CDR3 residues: CASSLGPSRGNQPQHF. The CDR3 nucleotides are TGCGCCAGCAGCTTGGGCCCCAGCAGGGGCAATCAGCCCCAGCATTTT.

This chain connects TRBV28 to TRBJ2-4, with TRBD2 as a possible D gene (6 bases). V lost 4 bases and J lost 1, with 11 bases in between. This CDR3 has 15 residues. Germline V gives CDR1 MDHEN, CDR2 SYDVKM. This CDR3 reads CASSSASGAKNIQYF. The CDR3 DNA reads TGTGCCAGCAGTTCGGCCAGCGGGGCCAAAAACATTCAGTACTTC.

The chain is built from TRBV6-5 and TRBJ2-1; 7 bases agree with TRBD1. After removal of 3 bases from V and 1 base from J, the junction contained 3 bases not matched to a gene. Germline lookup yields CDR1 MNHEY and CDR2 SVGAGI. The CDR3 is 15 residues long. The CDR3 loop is CASSYTGVSYNEQFF. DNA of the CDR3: TGTGCCAGCAGTTATACAGGGGTGTCCTACAATGAGCAGTTCTTC.

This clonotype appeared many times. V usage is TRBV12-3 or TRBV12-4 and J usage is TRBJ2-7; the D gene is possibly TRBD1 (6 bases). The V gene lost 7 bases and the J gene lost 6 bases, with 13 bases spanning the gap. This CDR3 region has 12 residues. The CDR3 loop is CASNGGGREQYF. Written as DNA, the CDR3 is TGTGCCAGCAATGGGGGCGGACGCGAGCAGTACTTC.

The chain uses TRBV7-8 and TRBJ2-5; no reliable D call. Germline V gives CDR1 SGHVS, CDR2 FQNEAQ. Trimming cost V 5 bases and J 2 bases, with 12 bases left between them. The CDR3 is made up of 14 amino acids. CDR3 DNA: TGTGCCAGCAGCCCTCTTACGGGTCAAGAGACCCAGTACTTC. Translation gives CASSPLTGQETQYF.

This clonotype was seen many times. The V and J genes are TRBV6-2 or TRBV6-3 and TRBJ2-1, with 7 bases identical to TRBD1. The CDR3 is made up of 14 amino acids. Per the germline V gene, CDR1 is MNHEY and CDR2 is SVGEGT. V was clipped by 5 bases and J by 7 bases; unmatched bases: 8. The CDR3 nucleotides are TGTGCCAGCAGTGACCACAGGGGAAGAAATGAGCAGTTCTTC. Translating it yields CASSDHRGRNEQFF.

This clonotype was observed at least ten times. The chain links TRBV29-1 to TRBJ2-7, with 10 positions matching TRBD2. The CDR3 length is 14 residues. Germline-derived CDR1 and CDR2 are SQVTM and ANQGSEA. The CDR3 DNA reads TGCAGTATAAAGCGGGAGGGCCTGCCCTACGAGCAGTACTTC. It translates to CSIKREGLPYEQYF.

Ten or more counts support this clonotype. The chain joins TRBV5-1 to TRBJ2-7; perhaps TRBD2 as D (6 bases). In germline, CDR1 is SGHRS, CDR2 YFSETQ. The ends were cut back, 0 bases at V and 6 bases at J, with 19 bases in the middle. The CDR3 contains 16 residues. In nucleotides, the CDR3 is TGCGCCAGCAGCTTGGATGGGTCCTTACCGGAGGGCGAGCAGTACTTC. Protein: CASSLDGSLPEGEQYF.

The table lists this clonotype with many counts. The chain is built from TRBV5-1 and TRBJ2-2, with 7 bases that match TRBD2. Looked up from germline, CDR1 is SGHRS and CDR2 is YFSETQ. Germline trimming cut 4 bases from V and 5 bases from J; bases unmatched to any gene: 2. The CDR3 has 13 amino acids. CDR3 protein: CASSHGGTGELFF. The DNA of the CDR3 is TGCGCCAGCAGCCACGGGGGGACCGGGGAGCTGTTTTTT.

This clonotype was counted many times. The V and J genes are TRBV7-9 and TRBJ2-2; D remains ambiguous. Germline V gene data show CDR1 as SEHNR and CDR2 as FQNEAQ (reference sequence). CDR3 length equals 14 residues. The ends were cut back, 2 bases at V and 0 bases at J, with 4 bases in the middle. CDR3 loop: CASSLPTNTGELFF. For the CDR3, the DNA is TGTGCCAGCAGCTTACCGACGAACACCGGGGAGCTGTTTTTT.

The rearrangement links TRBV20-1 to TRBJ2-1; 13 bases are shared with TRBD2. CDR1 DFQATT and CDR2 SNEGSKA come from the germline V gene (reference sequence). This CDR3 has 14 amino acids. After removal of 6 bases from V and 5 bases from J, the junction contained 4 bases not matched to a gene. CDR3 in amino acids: CSATGLAGNNEQFF. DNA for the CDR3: TGCAGTGCAACGGGACTAGCGGGAAACAATGAGCAGTTCTTC.

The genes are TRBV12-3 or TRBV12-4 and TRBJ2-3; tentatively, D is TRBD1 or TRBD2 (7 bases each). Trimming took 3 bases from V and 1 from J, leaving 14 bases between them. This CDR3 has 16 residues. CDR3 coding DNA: TGTGCCAGCAGTTTTCAGGGGGGGGGTCGCACAGATACGCAGTATTTT. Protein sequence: CASSFQGGGRTDTQYF.

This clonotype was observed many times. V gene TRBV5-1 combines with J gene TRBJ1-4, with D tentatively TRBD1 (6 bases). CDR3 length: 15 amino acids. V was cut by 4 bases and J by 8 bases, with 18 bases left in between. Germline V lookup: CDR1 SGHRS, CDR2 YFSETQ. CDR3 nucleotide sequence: TGCGCCAGCAGCCCCGAGTCCAGGGGAGGAGAAAAACTGTTTTTT. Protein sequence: CASSPESRGGEKLFF.

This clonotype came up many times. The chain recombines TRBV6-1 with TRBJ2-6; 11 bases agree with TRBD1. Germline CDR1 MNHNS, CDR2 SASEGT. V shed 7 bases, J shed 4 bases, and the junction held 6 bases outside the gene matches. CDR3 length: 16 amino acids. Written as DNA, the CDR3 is TGTGCCAGCACTGGACAGGGGGCCTTGGGGGCCAACGTCCTGACTTTC. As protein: CASTGQGALGANVLTF.

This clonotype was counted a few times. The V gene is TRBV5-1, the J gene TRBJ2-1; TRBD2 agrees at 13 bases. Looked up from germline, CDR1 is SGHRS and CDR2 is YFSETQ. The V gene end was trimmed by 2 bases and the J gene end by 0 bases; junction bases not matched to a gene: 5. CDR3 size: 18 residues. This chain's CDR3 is CASSLGLAGAYSYNEQFF. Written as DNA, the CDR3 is TGCGCCAGCAGCTTAGGACTAGCGGGAGCGTACTCCTACAATGAGCAGTTCTTC. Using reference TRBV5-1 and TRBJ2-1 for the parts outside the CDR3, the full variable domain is KAGVTQTPRYLIKTRGQQVTLSCSPISGHRSVSWYQQTPGQGLQFLFEYFSETQRNKGNFPGRFSGRQFSNSRSEMNVSTLELGDSALYLCASSLGLAGAYSYNEQFFGPGTRLTVL.

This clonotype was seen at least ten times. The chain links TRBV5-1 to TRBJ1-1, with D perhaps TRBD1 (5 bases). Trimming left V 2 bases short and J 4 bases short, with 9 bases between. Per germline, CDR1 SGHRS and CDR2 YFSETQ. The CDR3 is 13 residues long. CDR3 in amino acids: CASSFRGSTEAFF. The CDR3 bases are TGCGCCAGCAGCTTCCGGGGGAGCACTGAAGCTTTCTTT. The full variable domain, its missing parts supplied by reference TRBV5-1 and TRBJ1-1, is KAGVTQTPRYLIKTRGQQVTLSCSPISGHRSVSWYQQTPGQGLQFLFEYFSETQRNKGNFPGRFSGRQFSNSRSEMNVSTLELGDSALYLCASSFRGSTEAFFGQGTRLTVV.

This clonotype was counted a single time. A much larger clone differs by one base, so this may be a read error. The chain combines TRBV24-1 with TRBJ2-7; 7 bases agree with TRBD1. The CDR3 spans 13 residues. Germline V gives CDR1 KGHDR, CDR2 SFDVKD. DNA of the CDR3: TGTGCCACCAGTGACCCTTACAGGGGCGAGCACTACTTC. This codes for CATSDPYRGEHYF.

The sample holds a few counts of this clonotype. The DNA for the CDR3 is TGCGCCAGCAGCTTGTTCTCCGGGGGCGTCACCGGGGAGCTGTTTTTT. Translating gives CASSLFSGGVTGELFF. The V gene is TRBV5-1, the J gene TRBJ2-2; D may match TRBD1 or TRBD2 (6 bases each). V was pared by 1 base and J by 4 bases, with 14 bases between. Germline CDR1 reads SGHRS; CDR2 reads YFSETQ. The CDR3 runs to 16 residues.

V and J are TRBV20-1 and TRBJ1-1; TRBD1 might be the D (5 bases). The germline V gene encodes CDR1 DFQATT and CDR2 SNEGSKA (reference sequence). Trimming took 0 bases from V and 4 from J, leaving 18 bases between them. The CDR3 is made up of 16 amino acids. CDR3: CSAREGTGILSTEAFF. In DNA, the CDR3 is TGCAGTGCTAGAGAAGGGACCGGGATATTGAGCACTGAAGCTTTCTTT.